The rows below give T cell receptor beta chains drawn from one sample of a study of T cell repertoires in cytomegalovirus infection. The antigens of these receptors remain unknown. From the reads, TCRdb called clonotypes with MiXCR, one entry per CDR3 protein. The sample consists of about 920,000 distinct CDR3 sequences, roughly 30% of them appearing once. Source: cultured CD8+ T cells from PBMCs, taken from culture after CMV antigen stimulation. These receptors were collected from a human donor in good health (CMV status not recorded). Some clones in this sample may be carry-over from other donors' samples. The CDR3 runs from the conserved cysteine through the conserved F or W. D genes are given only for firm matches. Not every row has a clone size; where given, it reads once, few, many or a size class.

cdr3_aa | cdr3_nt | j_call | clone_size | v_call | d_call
CGGGGGGYNEQFF | TGTGGCGGGGGGGGAGGTGGATACAATGAGCAGTTCTTC | TRBJ2-1 | few | TRBV2 | TRBD2
CSAMGQFNQPQHF | TGCAGTGCTATGGGGCAGTTCAATCAGCCCCAGCATTTT | TRBJ1-5 | once | TRBV20-1 | .
CASSHTGGIKGSPLHF | TGTGCCAGCAGCCACACTGGGGGAATCAAGGGTTCACCCCTCCACTTT | TRBJ1-6 | . | TRBV7-6 | .
CSARRGRPGPDTQYF | TGCAGTGCTAGAAGAGGCCGACCCGGCCCAGATACGCAGTATTTT | TRBJ2-3 | . | TRBV20-1 | .
CASSLIQGQGELFF | TGTGCCAGCAGTTTAATTCAAGGACAGGGAGAGCTGTTTTTT | TRBJ1-4 | few | TRBV27 | TRBD1
CASSEWDRDNEQFF | TGTGCCAGCAGTGAATGGGACAGAGACAATGAGCAGTTCTTC | TRBJ2-1 | many | TRBV6-1 | TRBD1
CASSFGTVYNEQFF | TGTGCCAGCAGCTTCGGGACAGTTTACAATGAGCAGTTCTTC | TRBJ2-1 | many | TRBV7-6 | TRBD1
CASSLLAGGNNEQFF | TGTGCTAGCAGCTTACTAGCGGGGGGAAACAATGAGCAGTTCTTC | TRBJ2-1 | many | TRBV7-9 | TRBD2
CSARVPLGATGGANYGYTF | TGCAGTGCTAGAGTCCCCCTCGGGGCTACAGGGGGCGCGAACTATGGCTACACCTTC | TRBJ1-2 | . | TRBV20-1 | TRBD1
CASSLSPAGWADTQYF | TGTGCCAGCAGCTTGTCTCCTGCAGGGTGGGCAGATACGCAGTATTTT | TRBJ2-3 | . | TRBV7-9 | .
CASNPGTVVSNQPQHF | TGTGCCAGTAATCCCGGGACAGTGGTTAGCAATCAGCCCCAGCATTTT | TRBJ1-5 | . | TRBV28 | TRBD1
CASSYGGPLSYEQYF | TGTGCCAGCAGTTACGGGGGGCCTCTCTCCTACGAGCAGTACTTC | TRBJ2-7 | . | TRBV6-5 | .
CASSYGTVFLGYTF | TGTGCCAGCAGTTACGGGACAGTCTTCCTTGGCTACACCTTC | TRBJ1-2 | few | TRBV6-2/TRBV6-3 | TRBD1
CATSASKGQPQHF | TGTGCCACCAGTGCCTCTAAAGGGCAGCCCCAGCATTTT | TRBJ1-5 | . | TRBV24-1 | .
CAAAGGRSDTQYF | TGTGCCGCTGCGGGGGGGCGCTCAGATACGCAGTATTTT | TRBJ2-3 | . | TRBV7-8 | TRBD2
CASSPSQRLGYNEQFF | TGTGCCAGCAGCCCGTCCCAAAGGCTAGGCTACAATGAGCAGTTCTTC | TRBJ2-1 | . | TRBV7-6 | .
CASSPGTWKNIQYF | TGCGCCAGCAGCCCCGGGACATGGAAAAACATTCAGTACTTC | TRBJ2-4 | few | TRBV4-3 | .
CASSLTSGGLRAEQFF | TGTGCCAGCAGCTTAACTAGCGGAGGACTTAGGGCTGAGCAGTTCTTC | TRBJ2-1 | few | TRBV7-6 | TRBD2
CASSTGTAARLF | TGTGCCAGCAGCACCGGGACTGCCGCCAGGCTCTTC | TRBJ2-1 | few | TRBV7-8 | .
CASSWSLGVHSYEQYF | TGTGCCAGCAGTTGGTCATTGGGAGTCCACTCCTACGAGCAGTACTTC | TRBJ2-7 | . | TRBV27 | .
CASSGDRTNYGYTF | TGTGCCAGCAGCGGAGACCGAACTAACTATGGCTACACCTTC | TRBJ1-2 | . | TRBV12-3/TRBV12-4 | .
CSAREDQGKNIQYF | TGCAGTGCTAGAGAAGACCAAGGCAAAAACATTCAGTACTTC | TRBJ2-4 | few | TRBV20-1 | .
CVSTPGAFF | TGTGTCAGTACCCCAGGGGCTTTCTTT | TRBJ1-1 | . | TRBV19 | .
CASSFSTGITPFF | TGTGCCAGCAGCTTCTCGACAGGGATTACGCCTTTCTTT | TRBJ1-1 | . | TRBV5-6 | TRBD1
CASIIADRGRIDTQYF | TGTGCCAGCATCATCGCGGACAGGGGGCGTATAGATACGCAGTATTTT | TRBJ2-3 | few | TRBV6-1 | TRBD1
CASRGFGGAEAFF | TGTGCCAGCAGAGGGTTTGGGGGGGCTGAAGCTTTCTTT | TRBJ1-1 | few | TRBV27 | .
CASSRGKTGEWNEKLFF | TGTGCCAGCAGCCGTGGCAAGACAGGGGAATGGAATGAAAAACTGTTTTTT | TRBJ1-4 | . | TRBV14 | TRBD1
CASSFTRGDEQYF | TGCGCCAGCAGCTTTACTCGCGGGGACGAGCAGTACTTC | TRBJ2-7 | . | TRBV4-1 | .
CASSPGTGGGLWETQYF | TGTGCCAGCAGCCCAGGGACAGGGGGCGGGTTATGGGAGACCCAGTACTTC | TRBJ2-5 | . | TRBV27 | TRBD1
CASSQEVDTEAFF | TGTGCCAGCAGCCAGGAGGTGGACACTGAAGCTTTCTTT | TRBJ1-1 | . | TRBV11-3 | .
CASSTLTPDRATNEKLFF | TGTGCCAGCAGCACACTTACACCGGACCGGGCAACTAATGAAAAACTGTTTTTT | TRBJ1-4 | . | TRBV7-9 | .
CASQTGTDFSEAFF | TGTGCCAGTCAGACCGGGACAGACTTTTCCGAAGCTTTCTTT | TRBJ1-1 | . | TRBV27 | TRBD1
CASSSMDSPPTDTQYF | TGTGCCAGCAGCAGTATGGACAGCCCACCCACAGATACGCAGTATTTT | TRBJ2-3 | many | TRBV7-8 | .
CASSRGPDVGNTIYF | TGCGCCAGCTCCCGGGGGCCCGACGTTGGAAACACCATATATTTT | TRBJ1-3 | few | TRBV5-1 | .
CSARSPGHLNTEAFF | TGCAGTGCTAGATCACCGGGACACCTGAACACTGAAGCTTTCTTT | TRBJ1-1 | . | TRBV20-1 | .
CATSGTGGYTGELFF | TGTGCCACCAGTGGTACAGGGGGTTACACCGGGGAGCTGTTTTTT | TRBJ2-2 | . | TRBV24-1 | TRBD1
CAISEKGRETQYF | TGTGCCATCAGTGAGAAGGGAAGGGAGACCCAGTACTTC | TRBJ2-5 | few | TRBV10-3 | .
CASSLGQDAYNEQFF | TGTGCCAGCAGCTTAGGACAGGACGCTTACAATGAGCAGTTCTTC | TRBJ2-1 | many | TRBV7-2 | .
CASSQENGIGAAEAFF | TGTGCCAGCAGCCAAGAAAATGGTATCGGGGCCGCTGAAGCTTTCTTT | TRBJ1-1 | . | TRBV4-2 | .
CASSATSGGPSTQETQYF | TGTGCCAGCAGTGCCACTAGCGGGGGGCCTTCAACACAAGAGACCCAGTACTTC | TRBJ2-5 | . | TRBV2 | TRBD2
CASSSTSRGYTF | TGTGCCAGCAGCTCAACCTCTCGCGGCTACACCTTC | TRBJ1-2 | . | TRBV7-9 | .
CASSPEGLADTQYF | TGTGCCAGCAGCCCTGAGGGACTAGCAGATACGCAGTATTTT | TRBJ2-3 | few | TRBV7-2 | TRBD2
CASSFLGSHNEQFF | TGTGCCAGCAGCTTCCTTGGGTCCCACAATGAGCAGTTCTTC | TRBJ2-1 | once | TRBV7-9 | .
CASSWDRVVGSPLHF | TGTGCCAGCAGCTGGGACAGGGTGGTTGGATCACCCCTCCACTTT | TRBJ1-6 | . | TRBV5-4 | TRBD1
CASSEVRANYGYTF | TGCGCCAGCAGTGAGGTCAGGGCAAACTATGGCTACACCTTC | TRBJ1-2 | . | TRBV10-2 | .
CASHQLLSLGTEETQYF | TGTGCCAGCCACCAGTTACTTTCTTTGGGGACAGAAGAGACCCAGTACTTC | TRBJ2-5 | . | TRBV19 | TRBD1
CASSPSTGADTEAFF | TGTGCCAGCAGTCCGTCTACAGGGGCGGACACTGAAGCTTTCTTT | TRBJ1-1 | few | TRBV27 | TRBD1
CASSWGGVNQPQHF | TGTGCCAGCTCCTGGGGGGGAGTCAATCAGCCCCAGCATTTT | TRBJ1-5 | few | TRBV25-1 | .
CASSLLGQGTTGELFF | TGTGCCAGCAGTTTATTAGGACAGGGTACCACCGGGGAGCTGTTTTTT | TRBJ2-2 | few | TRBV6-2/TRBV6-3 | TRBD1
CASSRTLMHTYEQYF | TGTGCCAGCAGCAGGACCCTAATGCACACCTACGAGCAGTACTTC | TRBJ2-7 | once | TRBV2 | .
CSVDFTVPTEAFF | TGCAGCGTTGATTTTACAGTACCCACTGAAGCTTTCTTT | TRBJ1-1 | . | TRBV29-1 | .